The sequence of this T cell receptor beta chain was determined in a study of CD8+CD57+ T cells in acquired aplastic anemia. Study-wide background: Average CD4+ read depth in healthy donors was around 10 million reads.

The V gene lost 8 bases and the J gene lost 0 bases, with 14 bases spanning the gap. The CDR3 runs 15 residues. The germline V gene encodes CDR1 SNHLY and CDR2 FYNNEI. Both TCR beta VDJ combination and CDR3 sequence profiling were carried out. Genomic DNA was the template for this profiling. TCRdb reanalysed the reads using MiXCR and keeps one entry per CDR3 protein. The sample carries approximately 200,000 distinct CDR3 sequences, approximately 60% recorded once. The chain carries TRBV2 and TRBJ1-3; D ambiguous. The receptor comes from a human donor in good health. The source material was sorted CD4+, CD8+, or CD8+CD57+ T cells (not recorded which) from PBMCs. The CDR3: CASLTTVLSGNTIYF. The CDR3 DNA follows: TGTGCCAGCCTCACCACGGTCCTCTCTGGAAACACCATATATTTT.